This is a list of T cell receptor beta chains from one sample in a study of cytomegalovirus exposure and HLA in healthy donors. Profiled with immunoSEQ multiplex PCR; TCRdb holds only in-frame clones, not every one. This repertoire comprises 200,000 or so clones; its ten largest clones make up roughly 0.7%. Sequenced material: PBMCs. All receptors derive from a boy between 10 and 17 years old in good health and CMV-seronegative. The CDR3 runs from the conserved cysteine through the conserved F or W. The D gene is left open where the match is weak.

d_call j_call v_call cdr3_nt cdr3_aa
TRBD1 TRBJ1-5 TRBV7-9 TGTGCCAGCAGCACAGGGGATGGGAGCAATCAGCCCCAGCATTTT CASSTGDGSNQPQHF
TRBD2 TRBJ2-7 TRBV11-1 TGTGCCAGCAGCTTAGGAGGGGGACTAGCGGGGGCGAATCTCTACGAGCAGTACTTC CASSLGGGLAGANLYEQYF
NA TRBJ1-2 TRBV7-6 TGTGCCAGCAGCCCCTCGACAGCCAAGACGTATGGCTACACCTTC CASSPSTAKTYGYTF
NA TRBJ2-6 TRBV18 TGTGCCAGCTCACTTTTTTCGGGACACTACTCTGGGGCCAACGTCCTGACTTTC CASSLFSGHYSGANVLTF
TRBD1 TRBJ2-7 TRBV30 TGTGCCTGGAGCTATGGGACAGGGGAACCCTACGAGCAGTACTTC CAWSYGTGEPYEQYF
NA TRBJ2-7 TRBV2 TGTGCCAGCAGTGGGGAGCGCGAGCAGTACTTC CASSGEREQYF
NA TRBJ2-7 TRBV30 TGTGCCTGGAGTTTGGGGACAATAAAGTACGAGCAGTACTTC CAWSLGTIKYEQYF
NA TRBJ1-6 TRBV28 TGTGCCAGCAACCAAGTACGTAGCCTGAGCTCCTATAATTCACCCCTCCACTTT CASNQVRSLSSYNSPLHF
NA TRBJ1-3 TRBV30 TGTGCCTGGAATGACGCACCTAGCTCTGGAAACACCATATATTTT CAWNDAPSSGNTIYF
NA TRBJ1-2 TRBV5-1 TGCGCCAGCAGCTTGGACACCAACTATGGCTACACCTTC CASSLDTNYGYTF
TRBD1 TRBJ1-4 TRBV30 TGTGCCTGGAGTTCCCAGGGGGCAACTAATGAAAAACTGTTTTTT CAWSSQGATNEKLFF
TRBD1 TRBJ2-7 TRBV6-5 TGTGCCAGCAGGGTGACAGGGCGGACCTACGAGCAGTACTTC CASRVTGRTYEQYF
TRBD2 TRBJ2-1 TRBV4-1 TGCGCCAGCAGCCAAGAACCACTAGCGGGGGGAGGCTACAATGAGCAGTTCTTC CASSQEPLAGGGYNEQFF
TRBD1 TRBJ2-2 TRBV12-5 TGTGCTAGTGGTTCGCACAGGGGGAACACCGGGGAGCTGTTTTTT CASGSHRGNTGELFF
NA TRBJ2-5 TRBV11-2 TGTGCCAGCAGCCATGGGGGGCGGGGGTACCAAGAGACCCAGTACTTC CASSHGGRGYQETQYF
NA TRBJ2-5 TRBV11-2 TGTGCCAGCAGATCAGGCGGGGGCCCGGAAGAGACCCAGTACTTC CASRSGGGPEETQYF
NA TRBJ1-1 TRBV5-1 TGCGCCAGCAGCTTGTCGTTACTAGAAACTTTCTTT CASSLSLLETFF
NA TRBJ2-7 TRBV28 TGTGCCAGCAGTTTAGGCGGCCCTCCCCTGTACGAGCAGTACTTC CASSLGGPPLYEQYF
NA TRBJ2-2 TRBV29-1 TGCAGCATAAGCACGGCGGGTCACACCGGGGAGCTGTTTTTT CSISTAGHTGELFF
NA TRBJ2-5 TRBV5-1 TGCGCCAGCAGCATGACGCTAGTGGGAGAGACCCAGTACTTC CASSMTLVGETQYF
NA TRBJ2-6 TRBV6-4 TGTGCCAGCAGTACTAACTCTGGGGCCAACGTCCTGACTTTC CASSTNSGANVLTF
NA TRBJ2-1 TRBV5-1 TGCGCCAGCAGATGGATGGGCCCCCGGCAAGAGCAGTTCTTC CASRWMGPRQEQFF
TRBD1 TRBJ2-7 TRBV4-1 TGCGCCAGCAGCGCCCCCGGGACAGGGGGCCTCGAGCAGTACTTC CASSAPGTGGLEQYF
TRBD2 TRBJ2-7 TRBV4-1 TGCGCCAGCAGCCAAGATGGCACTAGCGGGTCCTACGAGCAGTACTTC CASSQDGTSGSYEQYF
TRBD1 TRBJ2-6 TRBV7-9 TGTGCCAGCAGCCCTCGGACAGGGAAAATCAACTCTGGGGCCAACGTCCTGACTTTC CASSPRTGKINSGANVLTF
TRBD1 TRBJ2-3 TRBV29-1 TGCAGCGTTGGGGACAGGGCTCACACAGATACGCAGTATTTT CSVGDRAHTDTQYF
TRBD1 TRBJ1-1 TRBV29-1 TGCAGCGTCCCCTCCCCAGGGGGGCCTGAAGCTTTCTTT CSVPSPGGPEAFF
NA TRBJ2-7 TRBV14 TGTGCCAGCAGCCAACCGAGCTCCTACGAGCAGTACTTC CASSQPSSYEQYF
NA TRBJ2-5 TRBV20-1 TGCAGTGCTAGACGCGGAGAGACCCAGTACTTC CSARRGETQYF
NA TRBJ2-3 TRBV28 TGTGCCAGCAGTTTCCCGCGGGGGCTCACAGATACGCAGTATTTT CASSFPRGLTDTQYF
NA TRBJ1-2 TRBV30 TGTGCCTGGGGCCTGGCTGGGGAGTTCTATGGCTACACCTTC CAWGLAGEFYGYTF
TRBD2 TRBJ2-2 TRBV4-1 TGCGCCAGCAGCCAAGATGGACTAGCGGGGGGCTCCGGGGAGCTGTTTTTT CASSQDGLAGGSGELFF
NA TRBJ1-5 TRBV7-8 TGTGCCAGCAGGGCGGAGCGGGCGGGTAGCAATCAGCCCCAGCATTTT CASRAERAGSNQPQHF
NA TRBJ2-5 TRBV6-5 TGTGCCAGCAGTTACTCAACAGGGGAGACCCAGTACTTC CASSYSTGETQYF
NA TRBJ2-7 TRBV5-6 TGTGCCAGCAGCTTCACGCGCGAGCAGTACTTC CASSFTREQYF
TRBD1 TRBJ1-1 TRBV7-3 TGTGCCAGCAGCTTGACCTACAGGGGGAGTGAAGCTTTCTTT CASSLTYRGSEAFF
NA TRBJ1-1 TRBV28 TGTGCCAGCAGTTTAGTGGGGGGAGAAGCTTTCTTT CASSLVGGEAFF
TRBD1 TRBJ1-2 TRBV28 TGTGCCAGCAGTTCTGGACAGGGGGGCTATGGCTACACCTTC CASSSGQGGYGYTF
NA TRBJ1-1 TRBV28 TGTGCCAGCGAGAGAACTGAAGCTTTCTTT CASERTEAFF
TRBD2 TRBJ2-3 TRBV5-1 TGCGCCAGCAGCGCGCTAGCGGGGGCCACCACAGATACGCAGTATTTT CASSALAGATTDTQYF
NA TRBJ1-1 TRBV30 TGTGCCCGGATAGGTCCGGGGGGGAACACTGAAGCTTTCTTT CARIGPGGNTEAFF
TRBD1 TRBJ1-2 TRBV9 TGTGCCAGCAGCGACGACAGGGCCCCGATGGGCGGCTACACCTTC CASSDDRAPMGGYTF
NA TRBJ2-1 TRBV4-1 TGCGCCAGCAGCCAAGATTTCCTAACTACCAATGAGCAGTTCTTC CASSQDFLTTNEQFF